This T cell receptor (beta chain) appears in the sequencing data of a study of Ad26.COV2.S vaccination and SARS-CoV-2 variants. Treatment denoted: some 20 received Ad26.COV2.S at low or high dose, single or two shots; a few received placebo; per-sample allocation not given. Specimen acquisition occurred on day 63 following the initial vaccine or placebo injection. Only in-frame clones appear in the TCRdb table, and some are missing; sequencing was by immunoSEQ multiplex PCR. This table has roughly 510,000 clones, 87% appearing once. V lost 3 bases to trimming and J lost 3 bases, with 14 bases between them. The CDR3 length is 15 residues. CDR1 is LNHDA and CDR2 is SQIVND in the germline V gene (reference sequence).

Sequenced material: peripheral blood, taken in a trial of Ad26.COV2.S vaccine versus placebo. The chain links TRBV19 to TRBJ1-1; D not certain. This clonotype was obtained from a person between 18 and 65 years old who received the Ad26.COV2.S COVID-19 vaccine or a placebo. The CDR3 protein is CASSIVGWGDTEAFF. CDR3 nucleotide sequence: TGTGCCAGTAGTATTGTCGGCTGGGGTGACACTGAAGCTTTCTTT.